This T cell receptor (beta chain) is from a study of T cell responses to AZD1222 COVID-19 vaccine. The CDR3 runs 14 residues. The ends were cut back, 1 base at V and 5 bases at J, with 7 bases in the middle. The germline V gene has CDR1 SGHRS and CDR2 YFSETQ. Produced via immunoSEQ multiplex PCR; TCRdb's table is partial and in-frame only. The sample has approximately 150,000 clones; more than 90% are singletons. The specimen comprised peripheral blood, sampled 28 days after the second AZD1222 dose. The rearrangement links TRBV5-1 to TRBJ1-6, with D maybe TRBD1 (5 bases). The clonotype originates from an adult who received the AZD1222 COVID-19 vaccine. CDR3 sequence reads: CASSLPGDNSPLHF. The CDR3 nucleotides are TGCGCCAGCAGCTTGCCGGGGGATAATTCACCCCTCCACTTT.